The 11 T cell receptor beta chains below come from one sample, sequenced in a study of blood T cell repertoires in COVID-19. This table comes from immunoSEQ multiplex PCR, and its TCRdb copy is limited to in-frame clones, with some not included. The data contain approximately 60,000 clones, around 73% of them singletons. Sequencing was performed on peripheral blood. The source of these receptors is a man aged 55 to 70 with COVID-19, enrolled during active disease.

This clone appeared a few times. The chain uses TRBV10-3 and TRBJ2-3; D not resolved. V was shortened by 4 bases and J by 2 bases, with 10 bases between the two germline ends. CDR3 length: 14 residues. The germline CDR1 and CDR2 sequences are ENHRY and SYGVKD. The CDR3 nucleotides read TGTGCCATCAGTGCTGGGCCCACCACAGATACGCAGTATTTT. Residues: CAISAGPTTDTQYF.

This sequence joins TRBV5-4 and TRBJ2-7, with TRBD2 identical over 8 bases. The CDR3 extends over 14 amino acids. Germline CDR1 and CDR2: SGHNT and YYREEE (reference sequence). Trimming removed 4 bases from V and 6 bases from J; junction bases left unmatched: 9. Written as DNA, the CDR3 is TGTGCCAGCAGCCACCCGGGAGGGAGGGGCGAGCAGTACTTC. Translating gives CASSHPGGRGEQYF.

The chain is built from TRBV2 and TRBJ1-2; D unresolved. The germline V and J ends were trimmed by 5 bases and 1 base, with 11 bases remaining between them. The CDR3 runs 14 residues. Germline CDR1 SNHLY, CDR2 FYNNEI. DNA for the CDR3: TGTGCCAGCAGTCCCCCCGGGATTAACTATGGCTACACCTTC. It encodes CASSPPGINYGYTF.

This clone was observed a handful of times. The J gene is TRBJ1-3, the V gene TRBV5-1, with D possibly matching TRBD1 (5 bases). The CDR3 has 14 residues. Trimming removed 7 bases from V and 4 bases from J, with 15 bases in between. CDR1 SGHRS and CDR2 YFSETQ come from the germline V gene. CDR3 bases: TGCGCCAGCCACCCGGAGGGGATCGGAAACACCATATATTTT. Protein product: CASHPEGIGNTIYF.

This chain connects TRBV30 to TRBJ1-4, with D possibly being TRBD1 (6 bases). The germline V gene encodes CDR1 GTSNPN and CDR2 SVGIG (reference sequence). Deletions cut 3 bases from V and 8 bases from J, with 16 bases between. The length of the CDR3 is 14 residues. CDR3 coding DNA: TGTGCCTGGAGGCCGCGGGGGGCTTGGGAAAAACTGTTTTTT. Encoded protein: CAWRPRGAWEKLFF.

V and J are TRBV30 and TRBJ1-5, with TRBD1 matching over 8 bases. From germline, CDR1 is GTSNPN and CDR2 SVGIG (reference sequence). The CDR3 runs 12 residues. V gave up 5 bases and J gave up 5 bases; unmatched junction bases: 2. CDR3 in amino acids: CAWGTGDQPQHF. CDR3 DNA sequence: TGTGCCTGGGGGACAGGAGATCAGCCCCAGCATTTT.

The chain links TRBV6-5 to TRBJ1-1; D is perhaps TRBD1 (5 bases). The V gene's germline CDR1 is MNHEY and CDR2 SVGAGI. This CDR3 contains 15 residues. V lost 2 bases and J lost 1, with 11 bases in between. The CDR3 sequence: CASSYTMGGNTEAFF. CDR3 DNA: TGTGCCAGCAGTTACACGATGGGGGGGAACACTGAAGCTTTCTTT.

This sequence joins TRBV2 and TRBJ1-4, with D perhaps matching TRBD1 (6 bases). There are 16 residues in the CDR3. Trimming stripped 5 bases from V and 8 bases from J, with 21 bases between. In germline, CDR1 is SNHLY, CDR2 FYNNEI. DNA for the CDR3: TGTGCCAGCAGTCCCGGGACAAAACCCGGCGGCGAAAAACTGTTTTTT. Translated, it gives CASSPGTKPGGEKLFF.

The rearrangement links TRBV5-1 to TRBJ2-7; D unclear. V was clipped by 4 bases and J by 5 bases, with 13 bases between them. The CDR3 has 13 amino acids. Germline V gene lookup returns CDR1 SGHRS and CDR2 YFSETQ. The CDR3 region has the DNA TGCGCCAGCAGCGAAACTCCCCCGGACGAGCAGTACTTC. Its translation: CASSETPPDEQYF.

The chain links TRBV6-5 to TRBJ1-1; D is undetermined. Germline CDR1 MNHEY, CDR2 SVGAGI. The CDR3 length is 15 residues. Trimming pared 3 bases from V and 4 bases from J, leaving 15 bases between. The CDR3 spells CASSYRGLESTEAFF. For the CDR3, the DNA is TGTGCCAGCAGTTATAGAGGGCTGGAAAGCACTGAAGCTTTCTTT.

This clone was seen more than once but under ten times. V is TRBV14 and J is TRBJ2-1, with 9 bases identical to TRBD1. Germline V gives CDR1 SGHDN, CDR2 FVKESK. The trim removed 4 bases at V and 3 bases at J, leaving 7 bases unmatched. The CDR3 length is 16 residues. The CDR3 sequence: CASSRKRDRVYNEQFF. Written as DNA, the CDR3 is TGTGCCAGCAGCCGAAAACGGGACAGGGTCTACAATGAGCAGTTCTTC. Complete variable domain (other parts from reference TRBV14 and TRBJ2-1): EAGVTQFPSHSVIEKGQTVTLRCDPISGHDNLYWYRRVMGKEIKFLLHFVKESKQDESGMPNNRFLAERTGGTYSTLKVQPAELEDSGVYFCASSRKRDRVYNEQFFGPGTRLTVL.